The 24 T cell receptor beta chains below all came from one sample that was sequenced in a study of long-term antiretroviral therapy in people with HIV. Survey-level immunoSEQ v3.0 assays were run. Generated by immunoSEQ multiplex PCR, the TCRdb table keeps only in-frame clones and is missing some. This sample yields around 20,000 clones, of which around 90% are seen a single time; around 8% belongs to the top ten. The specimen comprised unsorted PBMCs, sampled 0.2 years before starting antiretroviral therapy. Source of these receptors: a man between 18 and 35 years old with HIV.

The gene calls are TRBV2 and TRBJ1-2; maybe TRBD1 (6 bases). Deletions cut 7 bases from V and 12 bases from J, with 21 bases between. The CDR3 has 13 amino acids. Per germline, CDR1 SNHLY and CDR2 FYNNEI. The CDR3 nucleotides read TGTGCCAGCAAGAACGGCGGGGGCCGGAGGGACACCTTC. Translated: CASKNGGGRRDTF.

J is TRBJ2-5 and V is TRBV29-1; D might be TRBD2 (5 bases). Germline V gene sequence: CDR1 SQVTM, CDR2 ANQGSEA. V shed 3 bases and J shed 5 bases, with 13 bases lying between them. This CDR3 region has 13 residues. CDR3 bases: TGCAGCGTTGATGATAGAGGGTTCGAGACCCAGTACTTC. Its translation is CSVDDRGFETQYF.

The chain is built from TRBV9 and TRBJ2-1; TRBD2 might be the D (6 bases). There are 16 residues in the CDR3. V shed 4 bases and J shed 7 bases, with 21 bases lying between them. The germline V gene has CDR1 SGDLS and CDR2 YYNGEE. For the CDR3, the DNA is TGTGCCAGCAGCCCCTCACTAGGGACTGTGGGAAATGAGCAGTTCTTC. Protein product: CASSPSLGTVGNEQFF.

The CDR3 region is CASSSGQGADNEQFF. CDR3 coding DNA: TGTGCCAGCAGCTCCGGACAGGGGGCGGACAATGAGCAGTTCTTC. V gene TRBV11-3 combines with J gene TRBJ2-1; 11 bases map to TRBD1. The CDR3 consists of 15 residues. With V trimmed by 4 bases and J by 5 bases, 4 bases remained unmatched. Looked up from germline, CDR1 is SGHNT and CDR2 is YENEEA. Using reference TRBV11-3 and TRBJ2-1 for the parts outside the CDR3, the full variable domain is EAGVVQSPRYKIIEKKQPVAFWCNPISGHNTLYWYLQNLGQGPELLIRYENEEAVDDSQLPKDRFSAERLKGVDSTLKIQPAELGDSAVYLCASSSGQGADNEQFFGPGTRLTVL.

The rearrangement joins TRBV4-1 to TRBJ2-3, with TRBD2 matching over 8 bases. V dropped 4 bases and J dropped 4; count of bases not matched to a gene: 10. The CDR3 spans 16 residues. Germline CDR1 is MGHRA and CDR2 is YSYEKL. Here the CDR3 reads CASSPSTGLAADTQYF. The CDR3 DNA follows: TGCGCCAGCAGCCCAAGTACCGGACTAGCTGCAGATACGCAGTATTTT.

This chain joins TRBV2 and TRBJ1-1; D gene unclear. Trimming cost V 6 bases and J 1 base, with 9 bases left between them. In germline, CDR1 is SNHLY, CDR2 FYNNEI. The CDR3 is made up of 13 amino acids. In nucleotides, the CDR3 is TGTGCCAGCAGGCAGACTCAGAACACTGAAGCTTTCTTT. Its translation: CASRQTQNTEAFF.

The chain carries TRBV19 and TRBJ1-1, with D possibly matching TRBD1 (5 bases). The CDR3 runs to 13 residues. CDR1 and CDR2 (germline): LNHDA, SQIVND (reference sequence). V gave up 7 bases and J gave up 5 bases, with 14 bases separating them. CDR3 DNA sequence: TGTGCCAGTACCAAAGGCAGGGAAACTGAAGCTTTCTTT. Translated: CASTKGRETEAFF.

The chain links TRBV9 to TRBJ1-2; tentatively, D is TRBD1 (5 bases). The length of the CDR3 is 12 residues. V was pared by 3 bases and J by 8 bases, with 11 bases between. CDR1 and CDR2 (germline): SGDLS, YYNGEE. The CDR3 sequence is CASSAGLGGYTF. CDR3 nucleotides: TGTGCCAGCAGCGCGGGACTCGGGGGCTACACCTTC.

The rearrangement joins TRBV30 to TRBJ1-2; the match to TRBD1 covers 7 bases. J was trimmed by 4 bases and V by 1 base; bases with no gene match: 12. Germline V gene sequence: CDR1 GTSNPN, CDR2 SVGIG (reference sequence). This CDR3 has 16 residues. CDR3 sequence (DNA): TGTGCCTGGAGTGGGCAGGGGGGGGGAAATCTCTATGGCTACACCTTC. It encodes CAWSGQGGGNLYGYTF.

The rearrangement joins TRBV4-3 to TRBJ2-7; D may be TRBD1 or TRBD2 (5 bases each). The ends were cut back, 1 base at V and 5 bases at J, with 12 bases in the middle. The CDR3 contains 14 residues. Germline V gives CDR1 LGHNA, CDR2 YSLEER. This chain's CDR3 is CASSQVLGVNEQYF. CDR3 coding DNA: TGCGCCAGCAGCCAAGTCCTGGGGGTAAACGAGCAGTACTTC.

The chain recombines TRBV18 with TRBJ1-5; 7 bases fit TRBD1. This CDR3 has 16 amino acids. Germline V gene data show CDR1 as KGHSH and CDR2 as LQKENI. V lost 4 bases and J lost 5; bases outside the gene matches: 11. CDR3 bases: TGTGCCAGCTCACTAGGGGGCCCGGGAGGAGATCAGCCCCAGCATTTT. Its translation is CASSLGGPGGDQPQHF.

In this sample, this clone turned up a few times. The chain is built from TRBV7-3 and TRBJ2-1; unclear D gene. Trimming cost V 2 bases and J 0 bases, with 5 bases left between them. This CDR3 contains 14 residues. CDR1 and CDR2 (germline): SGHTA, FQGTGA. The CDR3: CASSLGGSYNEQFF. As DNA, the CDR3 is TGTGCCAGCAGCTTAGGCGGCTCCTACAATGAGCAGTTCTTC. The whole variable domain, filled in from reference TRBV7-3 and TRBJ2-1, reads GAGVSQTPSNKVTEKGKYVELRCDPISGHTALYWYRQSLGQGPEFLIYFQGTGAADDSGLPNDRFFAVRPEGSVSTLKIQRTERGDSAVYLCASSLGGSYNEQFFGPGTRLTVL.

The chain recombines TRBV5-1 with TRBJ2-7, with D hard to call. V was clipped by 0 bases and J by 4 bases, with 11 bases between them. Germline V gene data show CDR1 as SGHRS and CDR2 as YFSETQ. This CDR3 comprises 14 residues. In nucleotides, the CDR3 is TGCGCCAGCAGCTTGGCCGGCGGTGAGTACGAGCAGTACTTC. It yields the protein CASSLAGGEYEQYF.

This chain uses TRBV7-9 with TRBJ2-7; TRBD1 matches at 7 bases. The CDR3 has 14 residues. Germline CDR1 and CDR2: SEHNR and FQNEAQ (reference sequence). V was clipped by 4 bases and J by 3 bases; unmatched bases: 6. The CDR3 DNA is TGTGCCAGCAGCTCCTCGACAGGGATCTACGAGCAGTACTTC. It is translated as CASSSSTGIYEQYF.

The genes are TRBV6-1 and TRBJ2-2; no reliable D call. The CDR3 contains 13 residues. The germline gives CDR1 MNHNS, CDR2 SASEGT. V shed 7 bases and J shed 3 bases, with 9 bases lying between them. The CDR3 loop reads CASTSIDTGELFF. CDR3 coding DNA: TGTGCCAGCACCTCGATTGACACCGGGGAGCTGTTTTTT.

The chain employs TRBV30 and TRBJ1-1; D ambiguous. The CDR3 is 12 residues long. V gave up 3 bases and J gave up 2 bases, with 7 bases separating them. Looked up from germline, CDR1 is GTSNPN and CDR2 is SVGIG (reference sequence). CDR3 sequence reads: CAWRRRNTEAFF. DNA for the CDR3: TGTGCCTGGAGACGGAGAAACACTGAAGCTTTCTTT.

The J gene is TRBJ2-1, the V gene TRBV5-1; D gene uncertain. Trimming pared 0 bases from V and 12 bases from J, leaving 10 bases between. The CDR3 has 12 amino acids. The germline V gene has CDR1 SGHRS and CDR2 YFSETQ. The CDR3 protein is CASSLDSPRQFF. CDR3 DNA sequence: TGCGCCAGCAGCTTGGATAGCCCAAGGCAGTTCTTC.

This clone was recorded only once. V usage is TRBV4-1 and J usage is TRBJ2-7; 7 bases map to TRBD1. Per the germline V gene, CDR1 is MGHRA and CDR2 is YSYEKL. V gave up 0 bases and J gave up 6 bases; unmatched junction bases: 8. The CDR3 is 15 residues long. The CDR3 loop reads CASSQDQGGYSEQYF. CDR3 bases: TGCGCCAGCAGCCAAGATCAAGGGGGCTACAGCGAGCAGTACTTC.

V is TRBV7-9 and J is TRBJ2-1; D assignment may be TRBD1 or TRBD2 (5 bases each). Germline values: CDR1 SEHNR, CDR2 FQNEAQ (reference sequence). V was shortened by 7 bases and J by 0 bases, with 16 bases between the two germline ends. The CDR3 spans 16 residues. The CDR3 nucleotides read TGTGCCAGCACCGGGACGCTGGCGAGCTCCTACAATGAGCAGTTCTTC. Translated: CASTGTLASSYNEQFF.

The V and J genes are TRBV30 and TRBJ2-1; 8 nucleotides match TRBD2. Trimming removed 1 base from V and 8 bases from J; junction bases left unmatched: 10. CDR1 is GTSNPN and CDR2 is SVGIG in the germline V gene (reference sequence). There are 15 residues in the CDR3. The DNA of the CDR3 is TGTGCCTGGAGTGGTTCTGGGCGGGGGGATGATGAGCAGTTCTTC. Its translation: CAWSGSGRGDDEQFF.

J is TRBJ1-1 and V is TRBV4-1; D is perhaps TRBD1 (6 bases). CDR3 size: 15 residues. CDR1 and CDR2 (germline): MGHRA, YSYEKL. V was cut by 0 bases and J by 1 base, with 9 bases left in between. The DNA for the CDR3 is TGCGCCAGCAGCCAAGAAATGACAGGGAACACTGAAGCTTTCTTT. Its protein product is CASSQEMTGNTEAFF.

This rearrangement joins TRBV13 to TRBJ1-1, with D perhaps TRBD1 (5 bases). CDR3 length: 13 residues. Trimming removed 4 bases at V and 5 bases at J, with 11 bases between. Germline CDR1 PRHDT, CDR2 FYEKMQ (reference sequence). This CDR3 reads CASSSQGRTEAFF. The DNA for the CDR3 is TGTGCCAGCAGCTCTCAGGGACGAACTGAAGCTTTCTTT.

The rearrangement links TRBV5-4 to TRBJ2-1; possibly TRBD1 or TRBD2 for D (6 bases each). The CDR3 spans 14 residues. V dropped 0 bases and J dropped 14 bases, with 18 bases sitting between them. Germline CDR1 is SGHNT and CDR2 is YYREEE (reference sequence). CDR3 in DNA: TGTGCCAGCAGCTTGGAATCAGGGGACGGAGGGGAGTTCTTC. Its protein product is CASSLESGDGGEFF.

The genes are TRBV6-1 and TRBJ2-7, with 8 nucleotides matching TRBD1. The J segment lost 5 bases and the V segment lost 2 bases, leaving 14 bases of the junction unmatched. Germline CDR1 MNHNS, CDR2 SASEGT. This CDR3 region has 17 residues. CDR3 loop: CASSEWSGIPGGDEQYF. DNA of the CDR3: TGTGCCAGCAGTGAATGGTCTGGGATCCCAGGGGGCGACGAGCAGTACTTC.